Listed below are T cell receptor beta chains from one sample, sequenced in a study of T-cell memory formation after mild COVID-19. TCRdb called the 5' RACE reads again in MiXCR, with one record for every CDR3 protein. The sample carries almost 550,000 distinct CDR3 sequences, roughly 22% recorded once. The sequenced sample was PBMCs or a T cell subset sorted from them (not recorded which). The receptors originated from an adult woman who had mild COVID-19 (a few samples of this study predate the infection). Cell type and time point are not known. Both conserved end residues are trimmed from each CDR3. A D gene is named only where the DNA matches it firmly.

J,D,V,CDR3
TRBJ2-3,TRBD1,TRBV5-1,ASSADRGHGTQY
TRBJ2-1,.,TRBV5-1,ASSTVPYNEQF
TRBJ2-3,TRBD2,TRBV9,ASSVEPGLPTDTQY
TRBJ2-1,.,TRBV29-1,SVAPLAHNEQF
TRBJ2-1,TRBD2,TRBV7-3,ASSPLTSGVGNEQF
TRBJ2-2,.,TRBV3-1,ASSPRPVGSNTGELF
TRBJ2-7,TRBD2,TRBV6-5,ASTESGSIYEQY
TRBJ1-3,TRBD1,TRBV15,ATSITGGGNTIY
TRBJ1-1,.,TRBV20-1,SADPRVVVMNTEAF
TRBJ2-3,TRBD2,TRBV2,ASSDLAGGDTQY
TRBJ2-1,TRBD2,TRBV29-1,SVDIGTSGSNEQF
TRBJ2-7,TRBD1,TRBV9,ASSVRTGAYEQY
TRBJ2-5,.,TRBV12-3/TRBV12-4,ASSTAAIGRETQY
TRBJ2-2,.,TRBV7-2,ASSLGLYTGELF
TRBJ1-1,.,TRBV5-1,ASSTPGGGGTEAF
TRBJ2-1,TRBD1,TRBV19,ASSRDRGSHEQF
TRBJ1-2,TRBD1,TRBV11-2,ASSPYGGQGASGYT
TRBJ2-1,TRBD1,TRBV20-1,SARDVDRAYNEQF
TRBJ2-7,TRBD1,TRBV20-1,SARVNRGLRTYEQY
TRBJ2-1,.,TRBV5-4,ASRTRGGDEQF
TRBJ2-4,.,TRBV5-1,ASSTDILAKNIQY
TRBJ2-7,.,TRBV29-1,SVMGVNEQY
TRBJ2-3,TRBD2,TRBV12-3/TRBV12-4,ASTISGVDTQY
TRBJ2-1,TRBD2,TRBV12-3/TRBV12-4,ASSLRRLAAYNEQF
TRBJ1-1,.,TRBV12-3/TRBV12-4,ASSLAFRDTEAF
TRBJ2-1,.,TRBV7-9,ASSLPQYNEQF
TRBJ2-5,.,TRBV2,ASSVEETQY
TRBJ2-3,.,TRBV12-3/TRBV12-4,ASSFAHSGDTQY
TRBJ2-2,TRBD2,TRBV6-4,ASSDSTLAGVSGELF
TRBJ2-1,TRBD2,TRBV5-1,ASSLGTSVYNEQF
TRBJ2-1,.,TRBV24-1,ATSDLREGEQF
TRBJ2-1,TRBD2,TRBV12-3/TRBV12-4,ASSYTRGGGEQF
TRBJ2-1,.,TRBV21-1,ASSQIPGTSGTNEQF
TRBJ1-5,TRBD1,TRBV12-3/TRBV12-4,ASRTGQVNQPQH
TRBJ2-1,.,TRBV5-1,ASSSQGTLSQF
TRBJ1-2,.,TRBV7-9,ASSLALDSYGYT
TRBJ2-5,TRBD1,TRBV9,ASSPWTGGMETQY
TRBJ1-1,.,TRBV14,ASSHRPRGNTEAF
TRBJ2-7,TRBD1,TRBV4-3,ASSWDRYDYEQY
TRBJ2-3,TRBD2,TRBV3-1,ASSREGLADTQY
TRBJ1-1,.,TRBV7-2,ASSQKRGGNTEAF
TRBJ1-2,TRBD1,TRBV30,AWSVFTGEYGYT
TRBJ2-6,.,TRBV5-1,ASSPTADAGGANVLT
TRBJ1-5,.,TRBV3-1,ASSQDLFNQPQH